One sample yielded the 27 T cell receptor beta chains listed below, sequenced in a study of metastatic and nonmetastatic thyroid tumors (dated by TCRdb to about 2020). Library method: PCR. Sequenced using an Illumina HiSeq 4000. TCRdb trimmed public reads at Q25 via fastp, called clones via MiXCR and kept in-frame beta chains. Counted in this sample were 35,000 to 55,000 clones; 3% to 3.5% of them appeared once. 7.5% to 10% of the sample lies in the top ten. None of the patients had been given any treatment before thyroid surgery. Sequencing was done on a sample of blood. These receptor sequences come from a female donor with papillary thyroid cancer or a benign thyroid nodule (not recorded which). Some clones in this sample may be carry-over from other donors' samples.

The table lists this clone with a few counts. The chain carries TRBV20-1 and TRBJ2-2; the match to TRBD1 covers 10 bases. The CDR3 is made up of 14 amino acids. The V gene's germline CDR1 is DFQATT and CDR2 SNEGSKA (reference sequence). The trim removed 6 bases at V and 7 bases at J, leaving 8 bases unmatched. CDR3 region: CSAVGQGISGELFF. Here the CDR3 DNA reads TGCAGTGCAGTGGGACAGGGGATTAGCGGGGAGCTGTTTTTT.

With respect to this clone: This may come from a read error, since a much larger clone is one base off. This is likely a read error, given that the CDR3 carries no conserved phenylalanine or tryptophan at its end. The J gene is TRBJ2-5, the V gene TRBV14; D is unresolved. The CDR3 contains 11 residues. Germline loops: CDR1 SGHDN, CDR2 FVKESK. V lost 6 bases and J lost 3, with 5 bases in between. This chain's CDR3 is CASSLKETQYL. In DNA form, the CDR3 reads TGTGCCAGCAGTCTGAAAGAGACCCAGTACCTC.

This clone was recorded at least ten times. The chain combines TRBV7-9 with TRBJ2-2; TRBD1 matches 8 bases. The CDR3 sequence is 18 residues long. The germline V gene encodes CDR1 SEHNR and CDR2 FQNEAQ (reference sequence). The V gene end was trimmed by 2 bases and the J gene end by 7 bases; junction bases not matched to a gene: 15. Here the CDR3 DNA reads TGTGCCAGCAGCTTATACGGGGGTGCAGGGGGCGCGGACGGGGAGCTGTTTTTT. It is translated as CASSLYGGAGGADGELFF.

The rearrangement joins TRBV20-1 to TRBJ1-5; D possibly corresponds to TRBD1 (6 bases). V lost 0 bases and J 2 bases, leaving 11 bases between the germline ends. The CDR3 extends over 15 amino acids. Looked up from germline, CDR1 is DFQATT and CDR2 is SNEGSKA (reference sequence). CDR3: CSARDPAGGNQPQHF. CDR3 DNA: TGCAGTGCTAGAGATCCGGCAGGGGGCAATCAGCCCCAGCATTTT.

This clone was picked up a small number of times. The genes are TRBV12-3 or TRBV12-4 and TRBJ1-2, with D possibly TRBD1 on 6 matching bases. This CDR3 spans 14 amino acids. Between the trimmed V and J ends, which lost 3 bases and 2 bases, there was a span of 10 bases. This CDR3 reads CASSLGTMNYGYTF. CDR3 bases: TGTGCCAGCAGTTTGGGGACAATGAACTATGGCTACACCTTC.

The chain recombines TRBV25-1 with TRBJ2-2; weak D call: TRBD2 (6 bases). Looked up from germline, CDR1 is MGHDK and CDR2 is SYGVNS. The V end lost 5 bases, the J end lost 3 bases, and 10 bases lay between the germline ends. CDR3 length: 14 amino acids. The CDR3 sequence is CASSRGEDTGELFF. In DNA form, the CDR3 reads TGTGCCAGCAGTAGAGGGGAGGACACCGGGGAGCTGTTTTTT.

This clone was seen ten or more times. A much larger clone is a single base away; this may be a read error. Other DNA sequences in this specimen translate into the identical CDR3. This chain links TRBV7-9 with TRBJ1-1, with a tentative D call TRBD1 (5 bases). CDR1 and CDR2 from the germline V gene are SEHNR and FQNEAQ (reference sequence). This CDR3 comprises 14 residues. In DNA, the CDR3 is TGTGCCAGCAGCTTAGGACAGTTGAACACTGAGGCTTTCTTT. Its translation is CASSLGQLNTEAFF.

Details on this clone: A clone one base away is much larger, so this may be a read error. The chain employs TRBV6-2 or TRBV6-3 and TRBJ2-1, with D possibly matching TRBD1 (6 bases). The germline V gene encodes CDR1 MNHEY and CDR2 SVGEGT. CDR3 length: 13 residues. With 0 bases removed from V and 8 bases from J, the gap between germline ends came to 8 bases. This CDR3 is CASSYSGADEQFF. CDR3 DNA: TGTGCCAGCAGTTACTCGGGGGCGGATGAGCAGTTCTTC.

This clone was seen more than once but under ten times. V and J are TRBV28 and TRBJ2-2; 9 nucleotides align to TRBD1. There are 16 residues in the CDR3. Germline V lookup: CDR1 MDHEN, CDR2 SYDVKM. Germline trimming cut 4 bases from V and 4 bases from J; bases unmatched to any gene: 7. CDR3 sequence: CASSWGQGQITGELFF. The CDR3 DNA reads TGTGCCAGCAGTTGGGGACAGGGTCAAATCACCGGGGAGCTGTTTTTT.

This clone appeared many times. The V call is TRBV9, the J call TRBJ2-5, with 7 bases fitting TRBD1. Germline assignment: CDR1 SGDLS and CDR2 YYNGEE. The CDR3 sequence is 15 residues long. Losses at the gene ends were 4 bases for V and 2 bases for J; bases not matched to a gene: 8. The CDR3 DNA reads as TGTGCCAGCAGCTCCGAGGACAGGAGACAAGAGACCCAGTACTTC. Protein product: CASSSEDRRQETQYF.

Comments on this clone: Its ends do not fully match the called genes, so a read error is possible. The V and J genes are TRBV6-2 or TRBV6-3 and TRBJ2-1, with 8 nucleotides matching TRBD2. The CDR3 runs to 15 residues. Germline V lookup: CDR1 MNHEY, CDR2 SVGEGT. For the CDR3, the DNA is TGTGCCGGCAGTTACGGGGGGGCGCTGGACAATGAGCATTTCTTC. Amino acid sequence: CAGSYGGALDNEHFF.

This clone has at least ten counts. The chain uses TRBV20-1 and TRBJ1-1; 8 bases fit TRBD1. With V trimmed by 6 bases and J by 4 bases, 10 bases remained unmatched. This CDR3 contains 14 residues. CDR1 is DFQATT, CDR2 SNEGSKA, per germline (reference sequence). CDR3 sequence: CSASELDRVTEAFF. DNA for the CDR3: TGCAGTGCCTCGGAATTGGACAGGGTCACTGAAGCTTTCTTT.

V and J are TRBV6-1 and TRBJ2-7; D is tentatively TRBD1 or TRBD2 (5 bases each). V lost 6 bases and J 4 bases, leaving 16 bases between the germline ends. The CDR3 spans 14 residues. Germline lookup yields CDR1 MNHNS and CDR2 SASEGT. The CDR3 here is CASRLTELGYEQYF. CDR3 DNA sequence: TGTGCCAGCAGGCTGACAGAACTAGGGTACGAGCAGTACTTC.

This clone was counted many times. V and J are TRBV10-3 and TRBJ2-2, with D perhaps matching TRBD2 (5 bases). V was cut by 6 bases and J by 0 bases, with 14 bases left in between. Germline V gene data show CDR1 as ENHRY and CDR2 as SYGVKD. The CDR3 runs to 16 residues. CDR3 coding DNA: TGTGCCATCAGGCCTACGGGAAGCCCGAACACCGGGGAGCTGTTTTTT. Translation: CAIRPTGSPNTGELFF.

This clone was counted between two and nine times. The chain uses TRBV6-9 and TRBJ2-7; D remains unclear. CDR1 MNHGY and CDR2 SVAAGI come from the germline V gene. V shed 8 bases and J shed 0 bases, with 11 bases lying between them. The CDR3 contains 13 residues. CDR3 in amino acids: CASGFAISYEQYF. The CDR3 DNA sequence: TGTGCCAGCGGTTTTGCCATCTCCTACGAGCAGTACTTC.

This clone was seen a handful of times. The V and J genes are TRBV11-2 and TRBJ2-2; possible D gene TRBD1, 6 bases. The CDR3 has 15 residues. Germline V gene data show CDR1 as SGHAT and CDR2 as FQNNGV. Trimming removed 2 bases at V and 5 bases at J, with 12 bases between. The CDR3: CASSLSGTLTGELFF. The CDR3 DNA sequence: TGTGCCAGCAGCTTATCCGGGACACTAACCGGGGAGCTGTTTTTT.

This clone showed up many times. The rearrangement links TRBV5-6 to TRBJ1-2; tentatively, D is TRBD1 (6 bases). The CDR3 sequence is 14 residues long. V lost 3 bases and J 0 bases, leaving 9 bases between the germline ends. Per the germline V gene, CDR1 is SGHDT and CDR2 is YYEEEE. CDR3 protein: CASSWGHSNYGYTF. CDR3 nucleotide sequence: TGTGCCAGCAGCTGGGGACATTCTAACTATGGCTACACCTTC.

This clone has a count of ten or more. The rearrangement links TRBV7-3 to TRBJ2-2; TRBD2 aligns across 10 bases. The CDR3 is 15 residues long. Germline CDR1 SGHTA, CDR2 FQGTGA. V gave up 3 bases and J gave up 7 bases; unmatched junction bases: 5. The CDR3 spells CASSLGSGRSGELFF. CDR3 sequence (DNA): TGTGCCAGCAGCTTGGGTAGCGGGAGGAGCGGGGAGCTGTTTTTT.

This clone appeared many times. V gene TRBV7-2 combines with J gene TRBJ2-5; 11 bases align to TRBD1. Per germline, CDR1 SGHTA and CDR2 FQGNSA. This CDR3 contains 16 residues. J was trimmed by 5 bases and V by 5 bases; bases with no gene match: 10. The CDR3 is CASSNSGTGGPETQYF. For the CDR3, the DNA is TGTGCCAGCAGCAACTCCGGGACAGGGGGTCCCGAGACCCAGTACTTC.

This clone was observed a few times. The V and J genes are TRBV7-9 and TRBJ1-2; possible D gene TRBD1, 6 bases. The CDR3 totals 15 residues. The V gene lost 0 bases and the J gene lost 3 bases, with 11 bases spanning the gap. Germline assignment: CDR1 SEHNR and CDR2 FQNEAQ (reference sequence). The CDR3, as DNA: TGTGCCAGCAGCTTAGCACAGGGTATCTACTATGGCTACACCTTC. It specifies CASSLAQGIYYGYTF. Full variable domain (outside the CDR3, taken from reference TRBV7-9 and TRBJ1-2): DTGVSQNPRHKITKRGQNVTFRCDPISEHNRLYWYRQTLGQGPEFLTYFQNEAQLEKSRLLSDRFSAERPKGSFSTLEIQRTEQGDSAMYLCASSLAQGIYYGYTFGSGTRLTVV.

A few counts support this clone. The CDR3: CASIDGPGSHTQAFF. In DNA, the CDR3 is TGTGCCAGCATAGACGGCCCAGGTTCGCATACTCAAGCTTTCTTT. This chain connects TRBV12-3 or TRBV12-4 to TRBJ1-1, with D uncertain. This CDR3 is 15 amino acids long. Trimming pared 7 bases from V and 9 bases from J, leaving 24 bases between.

As concerns this clone: One end of the junction does not line up with germline, which may come from a read error. The chain joins TRBV7-3 to TRBJ2-1; D is undetermined. Germline V gene lookup returns CDR1 SGHTA and CDR2 FQGTGA. The CDR3 totals 15 residues. The CDR3 DNA reads TGTGCCAGCAGCTTAGGACCGAGCTCCTACTATGAGCAGTTCTTC. Translating gives CASSLGPSSYYEQFF.

In its sample, this clone was seen a few times. The V and J genes are TRBV7-3 and TRBJ2-1; 7 bases fit TRBD2. CDR3 size: 15 residues. J lost 6 bases, V lost 0 bases, and 5 bases had no gene match. Germline loops: CDR1 SGHTA, CDR2 FQGTGA. This CDR3 is CASSLTGLGGNEQFF. The CDR3 bases are TGTGCCAGCAGCTTAACAGGACTAGGAGGCAATGAGCAGTTCTTC.

This clone was picked up many times. This chain links TRBV3-1 with TRBJ1-1; D not certain. Germline V gene lookup returns CDR1 LGHDT and CDR2 YNNKEL (reference sequence). V was clipped by 4 bases and J by 6 bases, with 15 bases between them. The CDR3 consists of 14 residues. Here the CDR3 DNA reads TGTGCCAGCAGCCCCCACCTACCGGGAGCTGAAGCTTTCTTT. It is translated as CASSPHLPGAEAFF.

This clone has only one observation. This sequence joins TRBV30 and TRBJ1-2, with 7 bases aligning to TRBD1. With 2 bases clipped from V and 6 bases from J, the junction kept 21 bases outside the gene matches. Germline lookup yields CDR1 GTSNPN and CDR2 SVGIG (reference sequence). The CDR3 sequence is 18 residues long. The CDR3 is CAWSLGRGWIRVHHGYTF. Here the CDR3 DNA reads TGTGCCTGGAGTCTGGGCAGGGGGTGGATTCGGGTCCACCATGGCTACACCTTC.

This clone appeared many times. Other nucleotide sequences in the sample specify the same CDR3. V gene TRBV5-1 combines with J gene TRBJ2-7; TRBD2 might be the D (5 bases). This CDR3 contains 15 residues. Trimming shortened V by 0 bases and J by 2 bases, and 12 bases separated the two germline ends. Germline values: CDR1 SGHRS, CDR2 YFSETQ. The CDR3 DNA reads TGCGCCAGCAGCTTGGAATCGGGATTAACCTACGAGCAGTACTTC. It yields the protein CASSLESGLTYEQYF.

A few counts support this clone. One end of the junction varies from germline; a read error may be responsible. The chain uses TRBV24-1 and TRBJ1-2; D is unresolved. The CDR3 sequence is 14 residues long. Germline CDR1 and CDR2: KGHDR and SFDVKD. CDR3 residues: CATSHLGANYGYTF. The CDR3 DNA reads TGTGCCACCAGTCATTTGGGAGCTAACTATGGCTACACCTTC.